Below, 21 T cell receptor beta chains from the same sample are listed, as sequenced in a study of blood T cell repertoires in COVID-19. TCRdb's table, derived via immunoSEQ multiplex PCR, lists solely in-frame clones and lacks some. The sample gives roughly 140,000 clones, roughly 88% of which show up once; about 7.8% is in the top ten. Sequences were obtained from peripheral blood. Receptors originate from a woman aged 45 to 65 in a cohort sampled during active or convalescent COVID-19.

The V call is TRBV29-1, the J call TRBJ2-5; D is uncertain. The CDR3 has 12 amino acids. Germline CDR1 and CDR2: SQVTM and ANQGSEA. V was pared by 4 bases and J by 2 bases, with 8 bases between. CDR3 coding DNA: TGCAGCGTTGCCCCGTTGCAAGAGACCCAGTACTTC. As protein: CSVAPLQETQYF. Looking up the rest from reference TRBV29-1 and TRBJ2-5 gives the full variable domain: SAVISQKPSRDICQRGTSLTIQCQVDSQVTMMFWYRQQPGQSLTLIATANQGSEATYESGFVIDKFPISRPNLTFSTLTVSNMSPEDSSIYLCSVAPLQETQYFGPGTRLLVL.

The gene calls are TRBV19 and TRBJ1-6; 8 nucleotides align to TRBD1. The CDR3 is 16 residues long. Trimming removed 4 bases from V and 7 bases from J; junction bases left unmatched: 9. Germline values: CDR1 LNHDA, CDR2 SQIVND (reference sequence). Here the CDR3 reads CASSKFGQGPNSPLHF. In DNA, the CDR3 is TGTGCCAGTAGTAAGTTTGGACAGGGCCCCAATTCACCCCTCCACTTT.

The gene calls are TRBV4-1 and TRBJ2-2; the match to TRBD2 covers 11 bases. V dropped 8 bases and J dropped 5; count of bases not matched to a gene: 4. Germline V gene sequence: CDR1 MGHRA, CDR2 YSYEKL. The CDR3 extends over 14 amino acids. The CDR3 is CASRRLAGTGELFF. The CDR3 DNA is TGCGCCAGCCGAAGACTAGCGGGGACCGGGGAGCTGTTTTTT.

This clone has just a few counts. The V gene is TRBV5-1, the J gene TRBJ2-7; D not certain. Trimming shortened V by 4 bases and J by 0 bases, and 11 bases separated the two germline ends. This CDR3 is 14 amino acids long. Per the germline V gene, CDR1 is SGHRS and CDR2 is YFSETQ. CDR3 amino acids: CASSGSYLSYEQYF. DNA for the CDR3: TGCGCCAGCAGCGGCAGTTATCTCTCCTACGAGCAGTACTTC.

The rearrangement links TRBV7-3 to TRBJ2-5, with TRBD2 identical over 10 bases. The length of the CDR3 is 15 residues. The trim removed 5 bases at V and 4 bases at J, leaving 7 bases unmatched. Germline V CDR1 and CDR2: SGHTA, FQGTGA. The CDR3 DNA sequence: TGTGCCAGCAGCCCGATAGCGGGGGGCGGAGAGACCCAGTACTTC. It is translated as CASSPIAGGGETQYF.

The rearrangement joins TRBV12-5 to TRBJ1-2; 12 bases fit TRBD1. The CDR3 loop spans 18 amino acids. In germline, CDR1 is LGHNT, CDR2 FRNRAP. Trimming at V came to 0 bases and at J to 5 bases, leaving 10 bases not matched to a gene. The CDR3 region is CASGLVRPGQGAGYGYTF. The CDR3, as DNA: TGTGCTAGTGGTTTGGTAAGACCGGGACAGGGGGCCGGTTATGGCTACACCTTC.

V is TRBV15 and J is TRBJ2-3; 11 positions match TRBD1. Germline CDR1 LNHNV, CDR2 YYDKDF (reference sequence). Trimming at V came to 1 base and at J to 5 bases, leaving 5 bases not matched to a gene. The CDR3 loop spans 16 amino acids. CDR3 loop: CATSRGRDRGLDTQYF. CDR3 in DNA: TGTGCCACCAGCAGAGGACGGGACAGGGGGTTAGATACGCAGTATTTT.

This clone appeared once. The chain combines TRBV2 with TRBJ2-1; 7 bases line up with TRBD1. The CDR3 spans 14 residues. The V and J ends lost 7 bases and 1 base, in that order; junction bases with no gene match: 4. The germline CDR1 and CDR2 sequences are SNHLY and FYNNEI. CDR3 DNA sequence: TGTGCCAGCAAGGGGGCGACATCCTACAATGAGCAGTTCTTC. Its protein is CASKGATSYNEQFF.

V gene TRBV5-6 combines with J gene TRBJ2-5; 8 nucleotides line up with TRBD1. The CDR3 has 17 residues. V trimming: 2 bases; J trimming: 2 bases; junction bases outside the gene matches: 11. CDR1 is SGHDT, CDR2 YYEEEE, per germline. The CDR3 nucleotides are TGTGCCAGCAGCTTATCTTATCGGACAGGGATACAAGAGACCCAGTACTTC. Translated, it gives CASSLSYRTGIQETQYF.

A remark on this clone: It may be a read error: a sequence one base away is much more abundant. The chain couples TRBV3-1 (or the pseudogene TRBV3-2) to TRBJ2-7, with a weak D call TRBD2 (5 bases). V lost 4 bases and J 4 bases, leaving 8 bases between the germline ends. Germline CDR1 LGHDT, CDR2 YNNKEL (reference sequence). The CDR3 covers 12 residues. As DNA, the CDR3 is TGTGCCAGCAGCCCCGGGGAATACGAGCAGTACTTC. This translates into CASSPGEYEQYF.

The rearrangement links TRBV12-3 or TRBV12-4 to TRBJ1-3; D ambiguous. The CDR3 runs to 13 residues. Trimming cost V 2 bases and J 4 bases, with 6 bases left between them. The CDR3 coding sequence is TGTGCCAGCAGTTTAAGCGGGGGAAACACCATATATTTT. This sequence encodes CASSLSGGNTIYF.

The chain joins TRBV4-3 to TRBJ2-3; 8 bases align to TRBD2. There are 16 residues in the CDR3. CDR1 and CDR2 from the germline V gene are LGHNA and YSLEER. V shed 0 bases and J 6 bases; nucleotides not matched to a gene: 8. In DNA, the CDR3 is TGCGCCAGCAGCCAAGATCGGGAGGGGGGTAGGGATACGCAGTATTTT. Its translation is CASSQDREGGRDTQYF.

The genes are TRBV6-5 and TRBJ1-4, with D uncertain. The CDR3 runs 15 residues. Germline V gene lookup returns CDR1 MNHEY and CDR2 SVGAGI. V shed 6 bases and J shed 2 bases, with 13 bases lying between them. This CDR3 reads CASSRSGGTNEKLFF. The CDR3 nucleotides are TGTGCCAGCAGCCGATCGGGTGGCACTAATGAAAAACTGTTTTTT.

This chain links TRBV7-2 with TRBJ1-1; D gene unclear. Per the germline V gene, CDR1 is SGHTA and CDR2 is FQGNSA. V was trimmed by 1 base and J by 6 bases, leaving 9 bases between them. The CDR3 is made up of 13 amino acids. The CDR3, as DNA: TGTGCCAGCAGCTTAGAGGTGAGGGCTGAAGCTTTCTTT. Translated: CASSLEVRAEAFF.

A few counts support this clone. CDR3 protein: CASSPVQGKLFF. Here the CDR3 DNA reads TGTGCCAGCAGCCCCGTACAGGGAAAACTGTTTTTT. The V gene is TRBV11-2, the J gene TRBJ1-4; weak D call: TRBD1 (6 bases). This CDR3 has 12 amino acids. V dropped 5 bases and J dropped 10 bases, with 11 bases sitting between them. Per germline, CDR1 SGHAT and CDR2 FQNNGV.

This clone was seen repeatedly, ten times or more. This sequence joins TRBV6-2 or TRBV6-3 and TRBJ2-3, with D possibly matching TRBD1 (6 bases). The CDR3 has 16 residues. The V and J ends lost 6 bases and 0 bases respectively, with 16 bases between them. CDR1 and CDR2 (germline): MNHEY, SVGEGT. The chain's CDR3 is CASSLRGHQSTDTQYF. In DNA form, the CDR3 reads TGTGCCAGCAGCTTGAGGGGACACCAGAGCACAGATACGCAGTATTTT.

CDR3 residues: CASGRGLEQYF. The CDR3 nucleotides are TGTGCCAGTGGCAGGGGGCTTGAGCAGTACTTC. The genes are TRBV27 and TRBJ2-7; 8 bases agree with TRBD1. The trim removed 9 bases at V and 7 bases at J, leaving 5 bases unmatched. Germline V CDR1 and CDR2: MNHEY, SMNVEV (reference sequence). The CDR3 is made up of 11 amino acids.

V is TRBV5-1 and J is TRBJ2-1; 11 bases align to TRBD2. Per the germline V gene, CDR1 is SGHRS and CDR2 is YFSETQ. The V and J ends lost 4 bases and 12 bases, in that order; junction bases with no gene match: 9. This CDR3 is 14 amino acids long. For the CDR3, the DNA is TGCGCCAGCAGCCCCCTTAGCGGGGGGGCACGGCAGTTCTTC. Translated, it gives CASSPLSGGARQFF.

J is TRBJ1-6 and V is TRBV2; D gene uncertain. The length of the CDR3 is 15 residues. In germline, CDR1 is SNHLY, CDR2 FYNNEI. V dropped 5 bases and J dropped 0 bases, with 8 bases sitting between them. The CDR3 coding sequence is TGTGCCAGCAGTCGGACTGACTCCTATAATTCACCCCTCCACTTT. Its protein product is CASSRTDSYNSPLHF.

J is TRBJ2-7 and V is TRBV7-2; 11 bases match TRBD2. Germline assignment: CDR1 SGHTA and CDR2 FQGNSA. The junction had 4 bases not matched to a gene; V was cut back by 4 bases and J by 5 bases. This CDR3 spans 14 amino acids. CDR3 sequence: CASSSGTSGHEQYF. The CDR3, as DNA: TGTGCCAGCAGCTCCGGGACTAGCGGCCACGAGCAGTACTTC.

This chain joins TRBV9 and TRBJ1-6; 9 positions agree with TRBD1. CDR1 is SGDLS, CDR2 YYNGEE, per germline. The CDR3 covers 16 residues. J lost 7 bases, V lost 0 bases, and 5 bases had no gene match. The CDR3 DNA follows: TGTGCCAGCAGCGTAGGGGGACAGGGAGGGAATTCACCCCTCCACTTT. It translates to CASSVGGQGGNSPLHF.